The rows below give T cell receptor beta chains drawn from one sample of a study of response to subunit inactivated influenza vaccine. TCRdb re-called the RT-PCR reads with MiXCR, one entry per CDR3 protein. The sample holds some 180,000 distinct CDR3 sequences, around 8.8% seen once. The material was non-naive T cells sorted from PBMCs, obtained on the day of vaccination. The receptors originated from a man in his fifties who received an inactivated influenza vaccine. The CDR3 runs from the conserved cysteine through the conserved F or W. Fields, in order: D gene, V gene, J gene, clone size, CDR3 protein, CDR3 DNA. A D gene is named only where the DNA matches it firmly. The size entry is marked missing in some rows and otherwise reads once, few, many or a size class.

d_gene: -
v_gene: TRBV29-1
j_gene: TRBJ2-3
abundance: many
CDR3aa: CSVEVPVGTDTQYF
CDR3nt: TGCAGCGTTGAAGTGCCCGTGGGCACAGATACGCAGTATTTT

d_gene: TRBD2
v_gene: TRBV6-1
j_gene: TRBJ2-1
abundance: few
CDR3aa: CAGRLAGSYNEQFF
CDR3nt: TGTGCCGGCCGCCTAGCGGGCTCCTACAATGAGCAGTTCTTC

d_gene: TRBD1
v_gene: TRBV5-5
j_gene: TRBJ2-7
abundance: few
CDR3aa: CASSLVGTASYEQYF
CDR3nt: TGTGCCAGCAGCTTGGTTGGGACAGCTTCCTACGAGCAGTACTTC

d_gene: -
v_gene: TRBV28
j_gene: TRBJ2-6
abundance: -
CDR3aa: CASSGTNVLTF
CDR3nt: TGTGCCAGCAGCGGAACCAACGTCCTGACTTTC

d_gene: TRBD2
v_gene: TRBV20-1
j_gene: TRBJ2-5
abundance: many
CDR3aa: CSATRGGLARGETQYF
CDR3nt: TGCAGTGCAACAAGGGGTGGACTAGCGAGGGGGGAGACCCAGTACTTC

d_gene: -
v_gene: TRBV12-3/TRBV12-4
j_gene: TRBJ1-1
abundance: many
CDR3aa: CASTQGRAEAFF
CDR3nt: TGTGCCAGCACCCAGGGACGGGCTGAAGCTTTCTTT

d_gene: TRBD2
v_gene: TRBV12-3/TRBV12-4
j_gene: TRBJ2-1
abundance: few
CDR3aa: CASTIHLTSGEQFF
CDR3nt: TGTGCCAGCACCATCCACTTGACTAGCGGGGAGCAGTTCTTC

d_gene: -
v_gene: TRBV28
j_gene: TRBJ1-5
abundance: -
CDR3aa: CASSLGVPNQPQHF
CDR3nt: TGTGCCAGCAGTTTAGGGGTGCCCAATCAGCCCCAGCATTTT

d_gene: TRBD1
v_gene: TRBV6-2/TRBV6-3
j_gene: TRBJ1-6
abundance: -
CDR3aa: CASRDRENSPLHF
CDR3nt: TGTGCCAGCAGGGACAGGGAGAATTCACCCCTCCACTTT

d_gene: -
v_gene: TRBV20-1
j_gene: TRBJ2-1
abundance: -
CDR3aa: CSAAGVGRSGGNEQFF
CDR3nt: TGCAGTGCTGCCGGCGTGGGGCGGAGTGGGGGCAATGAGCAGTTCTTC

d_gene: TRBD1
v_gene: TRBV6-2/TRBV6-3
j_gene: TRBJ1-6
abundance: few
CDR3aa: CASTRDSSYNSPLHF
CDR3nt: TGTGCCAGCACCCGGGACAGCTCCTATAATTCACCCCTCCACTTT

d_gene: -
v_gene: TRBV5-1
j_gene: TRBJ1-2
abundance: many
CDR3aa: CASSSTQGDGYTF
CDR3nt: TGCGCCAGCAGCTCGACGCAGGGAGATGGCTACACCTTC

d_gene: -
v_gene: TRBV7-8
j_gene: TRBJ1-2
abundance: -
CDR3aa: CASRLGGYEGLGYTF
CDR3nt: TGTGCCAGCAGACTGGGGGGTTATGAGGGCCTTGGCTACACCTTC

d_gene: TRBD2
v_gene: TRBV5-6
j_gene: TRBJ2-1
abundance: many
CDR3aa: CASSLGGTREQFF
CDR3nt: TGTGCCAGCAGCTTGGGCGGGACTAGGGAGCAGTTCTTC

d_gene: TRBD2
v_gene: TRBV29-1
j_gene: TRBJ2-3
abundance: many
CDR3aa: CSVNPAGGGTDTQYF
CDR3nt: TGCAGCGTTAATCCAGCGGGAGGGGGCACAGATACGCAGTATTTT

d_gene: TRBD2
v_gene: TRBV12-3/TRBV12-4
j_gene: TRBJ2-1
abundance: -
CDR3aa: CASSFSGGYPEQFF
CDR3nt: TGTGCCAGCAGTTTTAGCGGGGGGTATCCTGAGCAGTTCTTC

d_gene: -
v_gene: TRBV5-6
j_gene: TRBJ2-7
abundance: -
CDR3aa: CASSSTVSYEQYF
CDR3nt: TGTGCCAGCAGCTCCACAGTGTCCTACGAGCAGTACTTC

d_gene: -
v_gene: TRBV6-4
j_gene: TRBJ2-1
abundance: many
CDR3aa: CASSDGGRQNEQFF
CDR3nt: TGTGCCAGCAGTGACGGGGGACGGCAGAATGAGCAGTTCTTC

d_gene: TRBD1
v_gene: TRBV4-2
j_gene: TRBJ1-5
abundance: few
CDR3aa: CASSQRTGGNQPQHF
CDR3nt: TGTGCCAGCAGCCAAAGGACAGGGGGCAATCAGCCCCAGCATTTT

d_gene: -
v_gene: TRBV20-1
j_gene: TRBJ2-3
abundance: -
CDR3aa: CSARDWEASLTDTQYF
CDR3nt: TGCAGTGCTAGAGACTGGGAGGCTAGCCTCACAGATACGCAGTATTTT

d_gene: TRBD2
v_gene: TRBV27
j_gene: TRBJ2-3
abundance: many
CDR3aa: CASMVQRGDTQYF
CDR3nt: TGTGCCAGCATGGTGCAGCGGGGTGATACGCAGTATTTT

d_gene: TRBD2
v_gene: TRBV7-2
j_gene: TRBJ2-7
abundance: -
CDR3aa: CASSLVTSGNYEQYF
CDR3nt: TGTGCCAGCAGCTTAGTAACTAGCGGAAATTACGAGCAGTACTTC

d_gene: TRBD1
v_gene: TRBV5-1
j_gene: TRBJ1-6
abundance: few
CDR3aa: CASSYDRGLGSPLHF
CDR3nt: TGCGCCAGCAGCTATGACAGGGGGCTAGGCTCACCCCTCCACTTT

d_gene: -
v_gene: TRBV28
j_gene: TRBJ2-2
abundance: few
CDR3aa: CASTGTVVTGELFF
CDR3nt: TGTGCCAGCACCGGGACGGTAGTCACCGGGGAGCTGTTTTTT

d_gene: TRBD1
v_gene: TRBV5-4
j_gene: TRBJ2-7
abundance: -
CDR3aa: CASSWTGLGEQYF
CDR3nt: TGTGCCAGCAGCTGGACAGGGTTGGGGGAGCAGTACTTC

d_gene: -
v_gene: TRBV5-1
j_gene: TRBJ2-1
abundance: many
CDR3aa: CASSLWDPYNEQFF
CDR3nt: TGCGCCAGCAGCTTGTGGGACCCTTACAATGAGCAGTTCTTC

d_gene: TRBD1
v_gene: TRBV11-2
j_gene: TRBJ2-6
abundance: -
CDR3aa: CASSSTLGQSSGANVLTF
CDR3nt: TGTGCCAGCAGCTCTACGTTGGGACAGAGCTCTGGGGCCAACGTCCTGACTTTC

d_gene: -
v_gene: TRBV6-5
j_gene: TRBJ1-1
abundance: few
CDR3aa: CASSYRAVNTEAFF
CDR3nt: TGTGCCAGCAGTTACCGGGCCGTGAACACTGAAGCTTTCTTT

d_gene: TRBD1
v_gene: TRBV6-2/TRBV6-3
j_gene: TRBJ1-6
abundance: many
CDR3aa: CASRQGANSPLHF
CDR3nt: TGTGCCAGCAGACAGGGGGCTAATTCACCCCTCCACTTT

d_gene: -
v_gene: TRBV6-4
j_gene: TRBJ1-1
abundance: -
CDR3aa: CASSDSPDGNTEAFF
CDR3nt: TGTGCCAGCAGTGACTCCCCAGACGGGAACACTGAAGCTTTCTTT

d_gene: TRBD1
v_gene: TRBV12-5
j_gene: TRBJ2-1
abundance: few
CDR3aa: CASAPLHRGFYNEQFF
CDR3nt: TGTGCTAGTGCCCCCTTACACAGGGGTTTCTACAATGAGCAGTTCTTC

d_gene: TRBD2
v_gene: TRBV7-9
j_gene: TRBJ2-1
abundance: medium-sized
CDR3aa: CASSYGLAFSYNEQFF
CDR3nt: TGTGCCAGCAGCTACGGACTAGCTTTCTCCTACAATGAGCAGTTCTTC